Detailed here is one T cell receptor beta chain. The data were obtained in a study of T cell responses to AZD1222 COVID-19 vaccine. Data came from immunoSEQ multiplex PCR; TCRdb stores just in-frame clones and leaves some out. Of approximately 150,000 clones in the sample, 80% to 90% were seen once. The V gene lost 4 bases and the J gene lost 8 bases, with 12 bases spanning the gap. The CDR3 extends over 13 amino acids. The germline CDR1 and CDR2 sequences are LGHDT and YNNKEL (reference sequence). The material was peripheral blood, obtained on day 0 of AZD1222 vaccination. J is TRBJ2-1 and V is TRBV3-1 (or the pseudogene TRBV3-2); D not resolved. This clonotype originated in an adult in good health. CDR3 coding DNA: TGTGCCAGCAGCCTCCAGCACGGTCATGAGCAGTTCTTC. Protein sequence: CASSLQHGHEQFF.